The sequence of this T cell receptor (beta chain) was determined in a study of yellow fever vaccine responses in identical twins. This clonotype was counted once. Its specificity is not known. V dropped 6 bases and J dropped 2 bases, with 12 bases sitting between them. Germline CDR1 and CDR2: SQVTM and ANQGSEA. The CDR3 loop spans 13 amino acids. TCRdb called the RT-PCR reads again in MiXCR, with one record for every CDR3 protein. The sample lists some 4,000 distinct CDR3 sequences, 70% to 90% occurring once. Overall study findings and caveats: Reported findings indicate that twins' vaccine T cell responses seemed partially convergent, partially personalized.

This receptor was identified in a woman under 30 who received the yellow fever vaccine. The genes are TRBV29-1 and TRBJ2-3; perhaps TRBD1 as D (5 bases). The sequencing here drew on T cells from blood (PBMCs), unsorted or a sorted subset (not recorded which), taken before or after yellow fever vaccination (not recorded which). The CDR3 loop is CSVRTRHTDTQYF. The CDR3 bases are TGCAGCGTCCGGACACGACACACAGATACGCAGTATTTT.